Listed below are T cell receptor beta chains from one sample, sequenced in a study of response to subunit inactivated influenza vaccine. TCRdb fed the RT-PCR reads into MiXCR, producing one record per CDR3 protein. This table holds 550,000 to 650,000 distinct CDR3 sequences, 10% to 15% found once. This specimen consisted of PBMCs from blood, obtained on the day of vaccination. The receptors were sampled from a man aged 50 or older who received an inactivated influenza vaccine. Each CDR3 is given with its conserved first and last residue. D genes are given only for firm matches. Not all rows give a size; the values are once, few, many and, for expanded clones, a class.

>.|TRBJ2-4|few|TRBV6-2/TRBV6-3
TGTGCCAGCAGTTACGGAAACATTCAGTACTTC
CASSYGNIQYF
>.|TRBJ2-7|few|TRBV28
TGTGCCATCAACCGGAGCTCCTACGAGCAGTACTTC
CAINRSSYEQYF
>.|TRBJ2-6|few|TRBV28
TGTGCCAGCAGTTTCCGACATTCTGGGGCCAACGTCCTGACTTTC
CASSFRHSGANVLTF
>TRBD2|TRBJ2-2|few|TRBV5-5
TGTGCCAGCAGCCGGGAGGCGGGATTGGCCGGGGAGCTGTTTTTT
CASSREAGLAGELFF
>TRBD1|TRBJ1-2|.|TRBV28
TGTGCCAGCAGTACCAGGAGGACAGGGGCTCATGGCTACACCTTC
CASSTRRTGAHGYTF
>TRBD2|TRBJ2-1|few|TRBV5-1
TGCGCCAGCAGCTTGGCTAGCGGGTTATATGAGCAGTTCTTC
CASSLASGLYEQFF
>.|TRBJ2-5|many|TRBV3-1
TGTGCCAGCAGCCAAGAGGCGGTTACGAAGACCCAGTACTTC
CASSQEAVTKTQYF
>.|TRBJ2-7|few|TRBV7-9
TGTGCCAGCAGCTTAGATCCGGACGAGCAGTACTTC
CASSLDPDEQYF
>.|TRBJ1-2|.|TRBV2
TGTGCCAGCAGTGAGGGGCAGCACTATGGCTACACCTTC
CASSEGQHYGYTF
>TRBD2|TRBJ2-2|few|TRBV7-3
TGTGCCAGCAGCCGGGGACTATCCGGGACCGGGGAGCTGTTTTTT
CASSRGLSGTGELFF
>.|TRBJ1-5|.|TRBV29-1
TGCAGCGTTGGGGATCAGCCCCAGCATTTT
CSVGDQPQHF
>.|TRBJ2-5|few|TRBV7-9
TGTGCCAGCAGCTACGCCGGGCAAGGGAGGCACGAGACCCAGTACTTC
CASSYAGQGRHETQYF
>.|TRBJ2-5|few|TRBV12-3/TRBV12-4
TGTGCCAGCAGTTCAGGGGGGCCGGAGACCCAGTACTTC
CASSSGGPETQYF
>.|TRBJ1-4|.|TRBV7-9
TGTGCCAGCAGCTTACACTCAGGGTATGAAAAACTGTTTTTT
CASSLHSGYEKLFF
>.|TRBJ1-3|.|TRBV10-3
TGTGCCATCAGTGAGTCTACGGGCTCTGGAAACACCATATATTTT
CAISESTGSGNTIYF
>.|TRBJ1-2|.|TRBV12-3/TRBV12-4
TGTGCCAGCACCCCGCGGAGGGCTAACTATGGCTACACCTTC
CASTPRRANYGYTF
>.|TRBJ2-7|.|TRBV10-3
TGTGCCATCAGTGAGTTGGGGGTTTTGAGCTACGAGCAGTACTTC
CAISELGVLSYEQYF
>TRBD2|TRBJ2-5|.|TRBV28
TGTGCCAGCAGACCGGGGGGGTCGGGAGAGTCCCAGTACTTC
CASRPGGSGESQYF
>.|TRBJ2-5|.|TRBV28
TGTGCCAGCAGTTTAGCCCTTCCCCTCCCGGCTGGGGGCATAAATGAAGAGACCCAGTACTTC
CASSLALPLPAGGINEETQYF
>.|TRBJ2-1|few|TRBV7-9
TGTGCCAGCAGCATCGACTTAAACAATGAGCAGTTCTTC
CASSIDLNNEQFF
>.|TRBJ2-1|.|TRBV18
TGTGCCAGCTCGCTGGGGACGGAGGGGTTCAATGAGCAGTTCTTC
CASSLGTEGFNEQFF
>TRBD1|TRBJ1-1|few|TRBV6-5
TGTGCCAGCAGTTTCGACAGGGGTGGCACTGAAGCTTTCTTT
CASSFDRGGTEAFF
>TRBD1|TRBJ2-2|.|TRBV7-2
TGTGCCAGCAGCCCCGGACAGGCCACCGGGGAGCTGTTTTTT
CASSPGQATGELFF
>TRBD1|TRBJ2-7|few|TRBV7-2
TGTGCCAGCAGCCTATACAGGGGGCCCTACGAGCAGTACTTC
CASSLYRGPYEQYF
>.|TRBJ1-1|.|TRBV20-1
TGCAGTGCTAGGGAAGGGGCTCCCGTCACTGAAGCTTTCTTT
CSAREGAPVTEAFF
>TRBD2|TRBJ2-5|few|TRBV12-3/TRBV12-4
TGTGCCAGCAGTCCCAGGACTAGCGGGGAGACCCAGTACTTC
CASSPRTSGETQYF
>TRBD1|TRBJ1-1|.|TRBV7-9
TGTGCCAGCAGCTTAGCCGCAAACAGGGGCCTCAACACTGAAGCTTTCTTT
CASSLAANRGLNTEAFF
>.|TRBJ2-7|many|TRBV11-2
TGTGCCAGCAGCTTGGTCTTTTCTCGTGGTTTCGTAACAGGCTCCTACGAGCAGTACTTC
CASSLVFSRGFVTGSYEQYF
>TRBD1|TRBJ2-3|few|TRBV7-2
TGTGCCAGCAGCTTAAGGGGACAGACCACAGATACGCAGTATTTT
CASSLRGQTTDTQYF
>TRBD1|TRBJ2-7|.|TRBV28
TGTGCCAGCAGCCCAACCGACAGGGAATACGAGCAGTACTTC
CASSPTDREYEQYF
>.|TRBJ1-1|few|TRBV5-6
TGTGCCAGCAGCTTTTTAGGGGATTCGGGGAACACTGAAGCTTTCTTT
CASSFLGDSGNTEAFF
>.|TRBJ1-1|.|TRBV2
TGTGCCACTCGGACCTCGGGCACTGAAGCTTTCTTT
CATRTSGTEAFF
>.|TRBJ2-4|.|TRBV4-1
TGCGCCAGCAGCCAAGAAAAGGACCCCGGCAACATTCAGTACTTC
CASSQEKDPGNIQYF
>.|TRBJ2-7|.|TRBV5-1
TGCGCCAGCAGCTTGGCCGTAGACCGCTACGAGCAGTACTTC
CASSLAVDRYEQYF
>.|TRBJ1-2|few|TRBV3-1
TGTGCCAGCAGCCAAGATAGGGTCGGCTACACCTTC
CASSQDRVGYTF
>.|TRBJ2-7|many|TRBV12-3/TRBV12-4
TGTGCCAGCAGCGTAAGTTGGGAACACCCGAAATCCTACGAGCAGTACTTC
CASSVSWEHPKSYEQYF
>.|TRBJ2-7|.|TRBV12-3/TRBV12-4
TGTGCCAGCAGTACCGGGGAATCCTACGAGCAGTACTTC
CASSTGESYEQYF
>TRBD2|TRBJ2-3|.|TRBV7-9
TGTGCCAGCAGCCCCCAGCGGGGGGCAACAGATACGCAGTATTTT
CASSPQRGATDTQYF
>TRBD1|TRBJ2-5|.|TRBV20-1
TGCAGTGCTAGAGTGGGCGGACAGGGGGTGGACCAAGAGACCCAGTACTTC
CSARVGGQGVDQETQYF
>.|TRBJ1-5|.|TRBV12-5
TGTGCTAGTCCTCCCCCGGCACCTTTAATCTTGCCCCAGCATTTT
CASPPPAPLILPQHF
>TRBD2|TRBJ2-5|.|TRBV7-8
TGTGCCAGCAGACAACTAGCGGGGGGTTCAGGGACCCAGTACTTC
CASRQLAGGSGTQYF